A single sample gave rise to the 18 T cell receptor beta chains below, sequenced in a study of T-cell reconstitution after alpha-beta-depleted transplantation in children (dated by TCRdb to between 2015 and 2016). The sample's treatment or condition, from its label and the paper: allogeneic hematopoietic cell transplantation with graft depleted of TCRalphabeta T cells and CD19 B cells. The protocol used for the library was PCR. Sequencing was carried out with an Illumina HiSeq 2500. TCR library preparation used molecular barcoding, with unique molecular identifiers applied to normalize quantification of the TCRbeta repertoire. The public reads were quality trimmed at Q25 with fastp and then assembled into clones with MiXCR by TCRdb, keeping productive beta chains. CDR3 protein sequences are deduplicated, and each keeps its most common genes and DNA. The sample yields about 980,000 distinct CDR3 sequences; about 26% were counted once. Of the sample, over 25% is held by the ten largest clones.

This sample comprised PBMCs, mostly from graft donor cells, obtained 360 days after TCRalphabeta/CD19-depleted stem cell transplant. These receptors originate from a boy under three years old who had a stem cell transplant for SCID, so the T cells may come from the graft donor.

This clonotype occurred a few times. The chain combines TRBV28 with TRBJ1-4; 7 bases are shared with TRBD1. The V gene's germline CDR1 is MDHEN and CDR2 SYDVKM. V lost 6 bases, J lost 5 bases, and 9 bases stayed unmatched. CDR3 length: 15 amino acids. CDR3 loop: CASRPPGQRNEKLFF. CDR3 DNA: TGTGCCAGCAGACCTCCGGGACAGAGAAATGAAAAACTGTTTTTT.

The chain recombines TRBV10-3 with TRBJ1-2; no firm D call. This CDR3 region has 13 residues. CDR1 and CDR2 from the germline V gene are ENHRY and SYGVKD. V lost 0 bases to trimming and J lost 6 bases, with 8 bases between them. CDR3 sequence: CAISESRADGYTF. In nucleotides, the CDR3 is TGTGCCATCAGTGAGTCGAGGGCGGATGGCTACACCTTC.

The chain joins TRBV5-1 to TRBJ2-5; TRBD2 might be the D (6 bases). CDR3 length: 16 residues. The V gene lost 2 bases and the J gene lost 4 bases, with 18 bases spanning the gap. Germline V CDR1 and CDR2: SGHRS, YFSETQ. DNA for the CDR3: TGCGCCAGCAGCTTCGGCCTTCTGCGGGGCCCAGAGACCCAGTACTTC. It codes for CASSFGLLRGPETQYF.

This clonotype was counted a few times. The rearrangement joins TRBV3-1 to TRBJ2-3; D uncertain. Per germline, CDR1 LGHDT and CDR2 YNNKEL (reference sequence). The CDR3 has 13 amino acids. The ends were cut back, 10 bases at V and 0 bases at J, with 11 bases in the middle. CDR3 in DNA: TGTGCCACCGCTACGACTAGCACAGATACGCAGTATTTT. Protein: CATATTSTDTQYF.

The chain employs TRBV5-6 and TRBJ2-2; D ambiguous. The CDR3 extends over 13 amino acids. The V gene lost 2 bases and the J gene lost 6 bases, with 8 bases spanning the gap. Per germline, CDR1 SGHDT and CDR2 YYEEEE. The CDR3 sequence: CASSFDTPGELFF. In DNA form, the CDR3 reads TGTGCCAGCAGCTTCGACACTCCCGGGGAGCTGTTTTTT.

The chain employs TRBV11-2 and TRBJ1-1, with 7 bases that match TRBD1. V trimming: 4 bases; J trimming: 5 bases; junction bases outside the gene matches: 10. The CDR3 has 15 residues. The germline V gene has CDR1 SGHAT and CDR2 FQNNGV. Here the CDR3 DNA reads TGTGCCAGCAGCTCCTGGGCATACAGGGGAACTGAAGCTTTCTTT. Translated: CASSSWAYRGTEAFF.

This clonotype was seen a few times. The V gene is TRBV29-1, the J gene TRBJ2-1; TRBD1 agrees at 11 bases. The V and J ends lost 6 bases and 2 bases, in that order; junction bases with no gene match: 3. Germline V gene data show CDR1 as SQVTM and CDR2 as ANQGSEA. CDR3 length equals 14 residues. The CDR3 sequence is CSVRDRGTYNEQFF. The DNA of the CDR3 is TGCAGCGTGAGGGACAGGGGGACCTACAATGAGCAGTTCTTC.

A few counts support this clonotype. The chain is built from TRBV5-1 and TRBJ2-5, with TRBD2 identical over 10 bases. CDR1 is SGHRS, CDR2 YFSETQ, per germline. CDR3 length: 17 amino acids. Trimming at V came to 1 base and at J to 7 bases, leaving 13 bases not matched to a gene. The CDR3 loop reads CASSLTSSGGPGGTQYF. CDR3 bases: TGCGCCAGCAGCTTGACGTCTAGCGGGGGCCCTGGGGGGACCCAGTACTTC.

The V call is TRBV7-2, the J call TRBJ2-7; 9 nucleotides agree with TRBD1. The junction had 9 bases not matched to a gene; V was cut back by 4 bases and J by 5 bases. This CDR3 has 15 amino acids. Germline lookup yields CDR1 SGHTA and CDR2 FQGNSA. This chain's CDR3 is CASSSPHRGLDEQYV. Here the CDR3 DNA reads TGTGCCAGCAGCTCTCCTCACAGGGGGCTTGACGAGCAGTACGTC.

Only one count was recorded for this clonotype. The genes are TRBV12-3 or TRBV12-4 and TRBJ2-1, with 10 bases identical to TRBD2. V shed 6 bases, J shed 9 bases, and the junction held 8 bases outside the gene matches. The CDR3 consists of 14 residues. Here the CDR3 DNA reads TGTGCCAGCAGCGAAGCGGGGGGGCTTCGTGAGCAGTTCTTC. This gives the protein CASSEAGGLREQFF.

The CDR3 protein is CAIRPTSYEQYF. The CDR3 DNA sequence: TGTGCCATCAGGCCTACTTCCTACGAGCAGTACTTC. The chain employs TRBV10-3 and TRBJ2-7; D is ambiguous. V lost 6 bases to trimming and J lost 1 base, with 7 bases between them. Per the germline V gene, CDR1 is ENHRY and CDR2 is SYGVKD. The CDR3 consists of 12 residues.

This rearrangement joins TRBV12-3 or TRBV12-4 to TRBJ1-1; 8 bases match TRBD1. V lost 7 bases and J lost 0; bases outside the gene matches: 4. The CDR3 length is 14 residues. CDR3 loop: CASNPGQVNTEAFF. DNA of the CDR3: TGTGCCAGCAACCCGGGACAGGTGAACACTGAAGCTTTCTTT.

The rearrangement joins TRBV28 to TRBJ2-5; the D gene is possibly TRBD1 (6 bases). In germline, CDR1 is MDHEN, CDR2 SYDVKM. Trimming stripped 8 bases from V and 1 base from J, with 17 bases between. The CDR3 length is 15 residues. CDR3 region: CASLSQGMGQETQYF. The CDR3 region has the DNA TGTGCCAGCCTGAGCCAGGGGATGGGCCAAGAGACCCAGTACTTC. Using reference TRBV28 and TRBJ2-5 for the parts outside the CDR3, the full variable domain is DVKVTQSSRYLVKRTGEKVFLECVQDMDHENMFWYRQDPGLGLRLIYFSYDVKMKEKGDIPEGYSVSREKKERFSLILESASTNQTSMYLCASLSQGMGQETQYFGPGTRLLVL.

V and J are TRBV15 and TRBJ2-7, with D possibly matching TRBD2 (5 bases). This CDR3 is built from 15 residues. Trimming shortened V by 0 bases and J by 3 bases, and 12 bases separated the two germline ends. CDR1 is LNHNV and CDR2 is YYDKDF in the germline V gene (reference sequence). The CDR3 DNA sequence: TGTGCCACCAGCAGAGATTCCGCGGGCATCTACGAGCAGTACTTC. It is translated as CATSRDSAGIYEQYF.

CDR3 nucleotide sequence: TGTGCCACCAGCAGGCAGGATTACACTGAAGCTTTCTTT. Protein: CATSRQDYTEAFF. The V call is TRBV15, the J call TRBJ1-1, with D unresolved. Germline loops: CDR1 LNHNV, CDR2 YYDKDF (reference sequence). With 3 bases removed from V and 3 bases from J, the gap between germline ends came to 8 bases. CDR3 length: 13 residues. The whole variable domain, filled in from reference TRBV15 and TRBJ1-1, reads DAMVIQNPRYQVTQFGKPVTLSCSQTLNHNVMYWYQQKSSQAPKLLFHYYDKDFNNEADTPDNFQSRRPNTSFCFLDIRSPGLGDTAMYLCATSRQDYTEAFFGQGTRLTVV.

This chain links TRBV4-3 with TRBJ2-7, with 9 bases aligning to TRBD1. With V trimmed by 4 bases and J by 6 bases, 16 bases remained unmatched. The CDR3 is 17 amino acids. Germline assignment: CDR1 LGHNA and CDR2 YSLEER. Here the CDR3 DNA reads TGCGCCAGCAGCCGCCAAGCGGACAGGGGACCCTTGGGCGAGCAGTACTTC. Amino acid sequence: CASSRQADRGPLGEQYF.

The rearrangement uses TRBV20-1 and TRBJ2-5; 7 bases map to TRBD2. The CDR3 contains 12 residues. The V segment lost 1 base and the J segment 7 bases; nucleotides outside the gene matches: 3. Germline CDR1 reads DFQATT; CDR2 reads SNEGSKA (reference sequence). Here the CDR3 DNA reads TGCAGTGCTAGAGGCGGGGAGGGGACCCAGTACTTC. Amino acids: CSARGGEGTQYF.

The chain carries TRBV11-2 and TRBJ2-3; D is perhaps TRBD2 (7 bases). The V gene lost 3 bases and the J gene lost 5 bases, with 18 bases spanning the gap. This CDR3 contains 16 residues. CDR1 is SGHAT, CDR2 FQNNGV, per germline. This CDR3 reads CASSFSRGLERDTQYF. The CDR3 region has the DNA TGTGCCAGCAGCTTCTCGCGGGGGCTCGAACGAGATACGCAGTATTTT. Together with reference TRBV11-2 and TRBJ2-3, the CDR3 gives the full variable domain: EAGVAQSPRYKIIEKRQSVAFWCNPISGHATLYWYQQILGQGPKLLIQFQNNGVVDDSQLPKDRFSAERLKGVDSTLKIQPAKLEDSAVYLCASSFSRGLERDTQYFGPGTRLTVL.